The clone carrying this T cell receptor (beta chain) was observed at least ten times. Its antigen is not known. This sample stems from a study of early T cells in non-severe SARS-CoV-2 infection. About the research overall: The study sequenced bulk RNA from unsorted whole blood, with chains unpaired. Study findings and constraints: Missing private and CD4 specificities, VDJdb matching favored anti-spike CD8 responses.

The TCR library protocol attached unique molecular identifiers to the individual cDNA molecules. From the 5' RACE reads, TCRdb called clonotypes with MiXCR, one entry per CDR3 protein. The table shows roughly 60,000 distinct CDR3 sequences, with over 10% occurring only once. The specimen was whole blood. The sequence came from an adult who was a healthcare worker with PCR-confirmed SARS-CoV-2 infection or an uninfected control (not recorded which).

In DNA form, the CDR3 reads TGTGCCAGCACCGACCACAGGGCCTCTTTCTCCTACAATGAGCAGTTCTTC. This codes for CASTDHRASFSYNEQFF. The V gene is TRBV25-1, the J gene TRBJ2-1; perhaps TRBD1 as D (6 bases). This CDR3 contains 17 residues. Germline-derived CDR1 and CDR2 are MGHDK and SYGVNS. The germline V and J ends were trimmed by 7 bases and 0 bases, with 19 bases remaining between them.